The rows below give T cell receptor beta chains drawn from one sample of a study of T cell repertoires in cytomegalovirus infection. Using its own MiXCR run on the reads, TCRdb lists one record per CDR3 protein. The profile covers 200,000 to 300,000 distinct CDR3 sequences, with 9.1% appearing a single time and about 16% taken by the ten largest. Sequencing was carried out using PBMCs. The source of these receptors is a human donor in good health (CMV status not recorded). Some clones in this sample may be carry-over from other donors' samples. CDR3s include the opening cysteine and the closing phenylalanine or tryptophan. D genes are given only for firm matches. Not all rows give a size; the values are once, few, many and, for expanded clones, a class.

.	many	TRBJ1-2	14	TRBV12-3/TRBV12-4	CASSLVPGNYGYTF	TGTGCCAGCAGTTTAGTGCCCGGGAATTATGGCTACACCTTC
.	.	TRBJ2-7	15	TRBV20-1	CSARDLGNPNYEQYF	TGCAGTGCTAGAGATCTGGGCAACCCAAACTACGAGCAGTACTTC
.	many	TRBJ2-2	16	TRBV7-3	CASSLMGTLGTGELFF	TGTGCCAGCAGCTTAATGGGTACTCTGGGCACCGGGGAGCTGTTTTTT
TRBD2	many	TRBJ2-1	15	TRBV7-2	CASRGRGLATNEQFF	TGTGCCAGCAGGGGGAGGGGACTAGCGACCAATGAGCAGTTCTTC
.	.	TRBJ2-3	13	TRBV20-1	CSARDRIVDTQYF	TGCAGTGCTAGAGATCGGATAGTCGATACGCAGTATTTT
.	many	TRBJ2-3	14	TRBV6-4	CASSGGAARDTQYF	TGTGCCAGCAGTGGGGGGGCCGCAAGAGATACGCAGTATTTT
TRBD2	.	TRBJ2-4	16	TRBV19	CAVASGRDVTKNIQYF	TGTGCCGTGGCGAGCGGGAGAGACGTGACCAAAAACATTCAGTACTTC
.	many	TRBJ2-7	14	TRBV7-6	CASSLAGATYEQYF	TGTGCCAGCAGCCTCGCAGGGGCGACCTACGAGCAGTACTTC
TRBD1	many	TRBJ2-7	15	TRBV4-1	CASSHAGTGAYEQYF	TGCGCCAGCAGCCATGCCGGGACAGGGGCCTACGAGCAGTACTTC
TRBD2	.	TRBJ2-7	14	TRBV4-3	CASSQVAGSYEQYF	TGCGCCAGCAGCCAAGTAGCGGGGTCCTACGAGCAGTACTTC
TRBD1	.	TRBJ2-7	14	TRBV19	CASTRGQGPDEQYF	TGTGCCAGTACCCGAGGACAGGGCCCGGACGAGCAGTACTTC
.	many	TRBJ1-6	15	TRBV7-2	CASSLAPGFNSPLHF	TGTGCCAGCAGCTTAGCCCCAGGGTTTAATTCACCCCTCCACTTT
.	.	TRBJ2-5	16	TRBV28	CASSLYTGTPVETQYF	TGTGCCAGCAGTTTATATACAGGGACCCCTGTGGAGACCCAGTACTTC
.	.	TRBJ2-3	14	TRBV29-1	CSVDEQSGTDTQYF	TGCAGCGTTGACGAGCAGTCCGGCACAGATACGCAGTATTTT
.	.	TRBJ2-1	14	TRBV11-2	CASSLAGPNNEQFF	TGTGCCAGCAGCTTAGCGGGACCCAACAATGAGCAGTTCTTC
.	many	TRBJ2-6	15	TRBV6-1	CASSAAFSGANVLTF	TGTGCCAGCAGCGCGGCCTTCTCTGGGGCCAACGTCCTGACTTTC
TRBD2	.	TRBJ2-3	14	TRBV9	CASSVRGGTDTQYF	TGTGCCAGCAGCGTTCGCGGGGGAACAGATACGCAGTATTTT
.	many	TRBJ2-5	12	TRBV7-3	CASSLPEGTQYF	TGTGCCAGCAGCTTACCTGAGGGGACCCAGTACTTC
.	many	TRBJ1-1	14	TRBV7-2	CASSPRLGNTEAFF	TGTGCCAGCAGCCCCCGACTGGGGAACACTGAAGCTTTCTTT
TRBD1	few	TRBJ1-1	11	TRBV6-5	CASNGRGEAFF	TGTGCCAGCAACGGCAGGGGGGAGGCTTTCTTT
.	many	TRBJ1-1	18	TRBV7-6	CASSLESEGPRGNTEAFF	TGTGCCAGCAGCTTAGAATCCGAGGGGCCCCGAGGAAACACTGAAGCTTTCTTT
.	many	TRBJ1-2	15	TRBV11-3	CASSLDREDDYGYTF	TGTGCCAGCAGCTTAGACCGCGAGGATGACTATGGCTACACCTTC
TRBD2	many	TRBJ2-7	14	TRBV7-2	CASSYTSGPSGQYF	TGTGCCAGCAGCTACACTAGCGGGCCCTCTGGGCAGTACTTC
.	many	TRBJ2-6	14	TRBV7-2	CASSKISGANVLTF	TGTGCCAGCAGCAAGATCTCTGGGGCCAACGTCCTGACTTTC
.	few	TRBJ1-3	16	TRBV28	CASSGYARDTGNTIYF	TGTGCCAGCAGTGGTTACGCGCGGGACACTGGAAACACCATATATTTT
TRBD2	many	TRBJ2-1	15	TRBV7-2	CASSLTSGAYNEQFF	TGTGCCAGCAGCTTAACTAGCGGAGCCTACAATGAGCAGTTCTTC
TRBD2	many	TRBJ2-7	15	TRBV7-2	CASSSRLAGGSEQYF	TGTGCCAGCAGCTCCAGACTAGCGGGAGGTTCCGAGCAGTACTTC
.	many	TRBJ2-2	15	TRBV7-2	CASSLRGPVTGELFF	TGTGCCAGCAGCTTACGGGGGCCGGTCACCGGGGAGCTGTTTTTT
TRBD1	many	TRBJ1-4	14	TRBV7-2	CASSTQGADEKLFF	TGTGCCAGCAGCACCCAGGGGGCTGATGAAAAACTGTTTTTT
TRBD1	many	TRBJ2-5	13	TRBV7-9	CASRGTVQETQYF	TGTGCCAGCAGGGGGACAGTCCAAGAGACCCAGTACTTC
.	.	TRBJ1-4	16	TRBV11-2	CASSLGTAPTNEKLFF	TGTGCCAGCAGCTTAGGAACGGCTCCAACTAATGAAAAACTGTTTTTT
.	many	TRBJ1-1	14	TRBV4-3	CASSQRVGGPEAFF	TGCGCCAGCAGCCAAAGGGTCGGGGGGCCCGAAGCTTTCTTT
.	many	TRBJ1-1	15	TRBV7-6	CASSPRQELNTEAFF	TGTGCCAGCAGCCCCCGGCAGGAGCTGAACACTGAAGCTTTCTTT
.	many	TRBJ1-1	15	TRBV7-2	CASSLGSLMNTEAFF	TGTGCCAGCAGCTTAGGCAGCCTAATGAACACTGAAGCTTTCTTT